One TCR beta chain is described in this entry. The data were taken from a study of blood T cell repertoires in COVID-19. Study-level information: Acute and convalescent COVID-19 specimens originated in the United States, Italy and Spain. Sources were T cells, B-cell-depleted T cells, or PBMCs; the material itself was cDNA or gDNA.

Germline-derived CDR1 and CDR2 are SGHTA and FQGTGA. The length of the CDR3 is 17 residues. The V gene lost 5 bases and the J gene lost 0 bases, with 19 bases spanning the gap. Original processing methods: Reference gene primer amplification yielded estimated nucleated cell counts. The method was immunoSEQ multiplex PCR; TCRdb's version includes in-frame clones alone and lacks a portion of them. V and J calls plus clone size are reproduced from that table; the DNA served to infer D and trimming. Here the sample spans about 120,000 clones, around 76% being singletons. The receptor comes from an older man with acute or convalescent COVID-19. Material: peripheral blood. The chain is built from TRBV7-3 and TRBJ1-1; D unresolved. CDR3 sequence: CASSPQGGGLMNTEAFF. As DNA, the CDR3 is TGTGCCAGCAGCCCACAAGGTGGCGGACTCATGAACACTGAAGCTTTCTTT.